This TCR beta chain was recorded in a study of T cells after yellow fever vaccination. MiXCR was run by TCRdb on the 5' RACE reads, yielding one entry per CDR3 protein. The sample holds 120,000 to 150,000 distinct CDR3 sequences; less than 9.5% are singletons and the top ten take roughly 0.73%. Trimming at V came to 0 bases and at J to 1 base, leaving 9 bases not matched to a gene. The CDR3 totals 19 residues. The germline V gene has CDR1 LGHNA and CDR2 YSLEER. Sequenced here: CD4+ T cells sorted from PBMCs, sampled 5 days after the yellow fever booster vaccination. The sequence came from a man aged 30 to 39 who received the YFV17D yellow fever vaccine. The chain joins TRBV4-3 to TRBJ2-6; 7 bases line up with TRBD1. This CDR3 reads CASSQDLRQGNSGANVLTF. The CDR3 nucleotides are TGCGCCAGCAGCCAAGATTTGAGACAGGGTAATTCTGGGGCCAACGTCCTGACTTTC.